This passage covers 13 T cell receptor beta chains from one sample sequenced in a study of shared clonotypes between healthy human individuals (dated by TCRdb to the early 2020s). The protocol used for the library was the immunoSEQ multiplex PCR assay. In TCRdb, the immuneACCESS table is reduced to in-frame sequences with V and J assigned. These tables do not hold every clone; where another copy was compared, an unresolved V gene accounts for under half, and the others remain unexplained. The sample table lists roughly 1 million clones, about 80% of them with a count of one. The top ten constitute around 1.5% of the sample. The sample comprised memory CD4+ T cells sorted from blood. The meaning of the sample's cell subset or site label: CD45RA-negative fraction. The receptors originated from a man aged 18-30 years in good health.

This clone appeared a few times. The gene calls are TRBV11-2 and TRBJ2-7, with TRBD1 matching over 9 bases. Germline V gives CDR1 SGHAT, CDR2 FQNNGV. Trimming took 0 bases from V and 4 from J; bases not matched to a gene: 4. The CDR3 covers 15 residues. The DNA of the CDR3 is TGTGCCAGCAGCTTAGAAGGGACAGGGAAATACGAGCAGTACTTC. Amino acids: CASSLEGTGKYEQYF.

This clone was found a few times. This chain joins TRBV5-1 and TRBJ1-1, with unresolved D. The CDR3 length is 13 residues. Trimming took off 3 bases at V and 0 bases at J, with 6 bases between the two ends. Germline loops: CDR1 SGHRS, CDR2 YFSETQ. CDR3 nucleotide sequence: TGCGCCAGCAGCTACGCTGTGAACACTGAAGCTTTCTTT. Amino acids: CASSYAVNTEAFF.

The chain uses TRBV7-2 and TRBJ1-6; D possibly corresponds to TRBD1 (6 bases). Germline lookup yields CDR1 SGHTA and CDR2 FQGNSA. V shed 5 bases and J shed 10 bases, with 18 bases lying between them. This CDR3 contains 15 residues. In DNA, the CDR3 is TGTGCCAGCAGCCAATGGGGGGGGCAAGAATCACCCCTCCACTTT. As protein: CASSQWGGQESPLHF.

This clone was counted between two and nine times. The rearrangement uses TRBV4-1 and TRBJ2-1; 13 bases are shared with TRBD2. V shed 0 bases, J shed 9 bases, and the junction held 8 bases outside the gene matches. The CDR3 is made up of 17 amino acids. Germline V lookup: CDR1 MGHRA, CDR2 YSYEKL. This chain's CDR3 is CASSQDLGLAGASEQFF. CDR3 bases: TGCGCCAGCAGCCAAGATCTCGGACTAGCGGGAGCTAGTGAGCAGTTCTTC.

The J gene is TRBJ2-1, the V gene TRBV5-1; D gene unclear. Trimming left V 0 bases short and J 5 bases short, with 6 bases between. The germline gives CDR1 SGHRS, CDR2 YFSETQ. The CDR3 is 13 amino acids. The CDR3 reads CASSLVPNNEQFF. CDR3 coding DNA: TGCGCCAGCAGCTTGGTCCCCAACAATGAGCAGTTCTTC.

The chain has TRBV6-1 and TRBJ1-3, with 7 nucleotides matching TRBD1. V dropped 5 bases and J dropped 3; count of bases not matched to a gene: 7. The germline CDR1 and CDR2 sequences are MNHNS and SASEGT. This CDR3 has 15 amino acids. The CDR3, as DNA: TGTGCCAGCAGTACCCGGGACAGCTATGGAAACACCATATATTTT. Its translation is CASSTRDSYGNTIYF.

The count of this clone is one. CDR3 in amino acids: CATNEGTDTQYF. For the CDR3, the DNA is TGTGCCACCAATGAGGGGACAGATACGCAGTATTTT. The chain carries TRBV10-3 and TRBJ2-3; D assignment may be TRBD1 or TRBD2 (5 bases each). Trimming shortened V by 10 bases and J by 3 bases, and 11 bases separated the two germline ends. CDR1 is ENHRY and CDR2 is SYGVKD in the germline V gene. The CDR3 loop spans 12 amino acids.

The table lists this clone with many counts. The J gene is TRBJ1-4, the V gene TRBV6-5; D is unclear. The germline V gene has CDR1 MNHEY and CDR2 SVGAGI. The CDR3 has 14 residues. Trimming removed 6 bases from V and 2 bases from J, with 10 bases in between. Here the CDR3 DNA reads TGTGCCAGCAGGAGAGGTTGGACTAATGAAAAACTGTTTTTT. Translated: CASRRGWTNEKLFF.

The chain is built from TRBV30 and TRBJ1-1; D ambiguous. Looked up from germline, CDR1 is GTSNPN and CDR2 is SVGIG (reference sequence). V was cut by 1 base and J by 8 bases, with 26 bases left in between. The CDR3 has 17 amino acids. The CDR3 region is CAWSETDRLQSTSEAFF. The CDR3 region has the DNA TGTGCCTGGAGTGAGACGGACCGTCTACAATCTACGTCCGAAGCTTTCTTT.

The rearrangement uses TRBV9 and TRBJ2-7; 8 bases match TRBD2. Looked up from germline, CDR1 is SGDLS and CDR2 is YYNGEE. This CDR3 is built from 14 residues. The V gene end was trimmed by 6 bases and the J gene end by 2 bases; junction bases not matched to a gene: 7. In DNA, the CDR3 is TGTGCCAGCACCCCGACTAGCGCCACCTACGAGCAGTACTTC. As protein: CASTPTSATYEQYF.

In regard to this clone: A far larger clone lies a single base away; this is likely a read error. Distinct nucleotide sequences in the sample also encode this CDR3. The rearrangement uses TRBV28 and TRBJ2-7, with D uncertain. Germline-derived CDR1 and CDR2 are MDHEN and SYDVKM. The CDR3 is 12 amino acids. With 5 bases removed from V and 2 bases from J, the gap between germline ends came to 7 bases. CDR3 nucleotides: TGTGCCAGCAGTCCTCCAGCCTACGAGCAGTACTTC. It is translated as CASSPPAYEQYF.

Details on this clone: Other DNA sequences in the sample encode the same CDR3. This sequence joins TRBV5-1 and TRBJ1-5, with 7 nucleotides matching TRBD1. CDR3 length: 14 residues. In germline, CDR1 is SGHRS, CDR2 YFSETQ. Unmatched junction bases numbered 5, after V lost 4 bases and J lost 4 bases. The CDR3 region has the DNA TGCGCCAGCAGCCTGGGACAGCCAAATCAGCCCCAGCATTTT. It codes for CASSLGQPNQPQHF.

This clone has just a few counts. This chain connects TRBV28 to TRBJ2-2; 7 positions match TRBD2. Germline V gene data show CDR1 as MDHEN and CDR2 as SYDVKM. Trimming took 6 bases from V and 3 from J; bases not matched to a gene: 7. This CDR3 has 15 residues. CDR3 amino acids: CASSQGGVHTGELFF. The CDR3 DNA reads TGTGCCAGCAGCCAGGGAGGGGTCCACACCGGGGAGCTGTTTTTT.